The 20 T cell receptor beta chains below all came from one sample that was sequenced in a study of response to subunit inactivated influenza vaccine. TCRdb recomputed calls from the RT-PCR reads with MiXCR, one row per CDR3 protein. The sample lists under 200,000 distinct CDR3 sequences, about an eighth occurring once. The same sample was also used in a study of T cells expressing NK-cell markers. In that study: With UMIs, 5'RACE template switching was used to make TCR beta cDNA.

The sequences come from CD8+ T cells sorted from PBMCs, collected 11 to 12 days after vaccination. The receptor set was obtained from a man over 45 who received an inactivated influenza vaccine.

This clonotype was seen more than once but under ten times. The rearrangement joins TRBV5-6 to TRBJ2-5; a weak D match, TRBD1 (5 bases). Trimming shortened V by 0 bases and J by 3 bases, and 6 bases separated the two germline ends. Per germline, CDR1 SGHDT and CDR2 YYEEEE. The CDR3 covers 13 residues. DNA of the CDR3: TGTGCCAGCAGCTTGGGGACAAAAGAGACCCAGTACTTC. Translation gives CASSLGTKETQYF.

This clonotype came up many times. The rearrangement links TRBV27 to TRBJ1-5; no firm D call. The germline gives CDR1 MNHEY, CDR2 SMNVEV (reference sequence). Trimming shortened V by 10 bases and J by 0 bases, and 13 bases separated the two germline ends. The CDR3 has 14 amino acids. The CDR3 DNA reads TGTGCCATTCTGGTAAAGCCTAGCAATCAGCCCCAGCATTTT. It codes for CAILVKPSNQPQHF.

The chain has TRBV7-2 and TRBJ2-1; 8 bases are shared with TRBD2. Trimming cost V 2 bases and J 0 bases; bases outside gene matches: 9. The CDR3 has 18 residues. In germline, CDR1 is SGHTA, CDR2 FQGNSA. Here the CDR3 reads CASSLTGGHLISYNEQFF. CDR3 DNA sequence: TGTGCCAGCAGCTTAACGGGAGGGCATCTAATCTCCTACAATGAGCAGTTCTTC.

This clonotype was seen more than once but under ten times. This rearrangement joins TRBV6-2 or TRBV6-3 to TRBJ2-3; D call uncertain. This CDR3 has 16 residues. The germline V gene has CDR1 MNHEY and CDR2 SVGEGT. Trimming left V 0 bases short and J 0 bases short, with 10 bases between. Here the CDR3 DNA reads TGTGCCAGCAGTTACTCGGGCACCCGAAGCACAGATACGCAGTATTTT. This sequence encodes CASSYSGTRSTDTQYF.

As regards this clonotype: A much larger clone lies one base from this, so it may be a read error. CDR3 nucleotide sequence: TGCAGCATTGGTCTCAATGAGCAGTTCTTC. Amino acids: CSIGLNEQFF. The chain combines TRBV29-1 with TRBJ2-1, with no clear D. Germline CDR1 reads SQVTM; CDR2 reads ANQGSEA. V lost 8 bases and J lost 6, with 8 bases in between. CDR3 length: 10 amino acids.

This clonotype was recorded many times. The V gene is TRBV5-1, the J gene TRBJ2-5; D uncertain. With 4 bases removed from V and 5 bases from J, the gap between germline ends came to 21 bases. CDR1 and CDR2 (germline): SGHRS, YFSETQ. The CDR3 runs 16 residues. For the CDR3, the DNA is TGCGCCAGCAGCCCCAGCGTAACCTTAGAACTGGAGACCCAGTACTTC. This translates into CASSPSVTLELETQYF.

V usage is TRBV28 and J usage is TRBJ2-6; TRBD1 or TRBD2 may be the D gene (5 bases each). The CDR3 totals 19 residues. Per germline, CDR1 MDHEN and CDR2 SYDVKM. Trimming left V 3 bases short and J 0 bases short, with 18 bases between. This CDR3 reads CASSFSPPGTASGANVLTF. In DNA form, the CDR3 reads TGTGCCAGCAGTTTTTCCCCTCCAGGGACCGCCTCTGGGGCCAACGTCCTGACTTTC.

The chain couples TRBV20-1 to TRBJ2-7; possible D gene TRBD2, 6 bases. V shed 3 bases and J shed 0 bases, with 15 bases lying between them. The CDR3 runs to 15 residues. The V gene's germline CDR1 is DFQATT and CDR2 SNEGSKA (reference sequence). The CDR3 DNA reads TGCAGTGCTAGTTTGGGGCGGGGAAGCTCCTACGAGCAGTACTTC. Amino acid sequence: CSASLGRGSSYEQYF.

A single count supports this clonotype. The chain joins TRBV27 to TRBJ2-7; TRBD1 aligns across 12 bases. Germline CDR1 reads MNHEY; CDR2 reads SMNVEV (reference sequence). V gave up 5 bases and J gave up 7 bases; unmatched junction bases: 12. The CDR3 covers 16 residues. The CDR3 sequence: CASSAFLGQGAEEQYF. As DNA, the CDR3 is TGTGCCAGCAGTGCCTTCTTGGGACAGGGGGCGGAGGAGCAGTACTTC.

There are many counts of this clonotype. The J gene is TRBJ1-1, the V gene TRBV5-4, with 7 positions matching TRBD1. The CDR3 loop spans 15 amino acids. Germline V CDR1 and CDR2: SGHNT, YYREEE (reference sequence). J lost 3 bases, V lost 4 bases, and 9 bases had no gene match. Here the CDR3 reads CASSPGQATYTEAFF. Here the CDR3 DNA reads TGTGCCAGCAGCCCCGGACAGGCGACGTACACTGAAGCTTTCTTT.

There are many counts of this clonotype. V gene TRBV4-1 combines with J gene TRBJ2-1; D gene uncertain. Deletions cut 1 base from V and 8 bases from J, with 9 bases between. The CDR3 runs 13 residues. In germline, CDR1 is MGHRA, CDR2 YSYEKL. In nucleotides, the CDR3 is TGCGCCAGCAGCCAAGTGAAGGGCCATGAGCAGTTCTTC. This sequence encodes CASSQVKGHEQFF.

This clonotype was counted only a few times. V and J are TRBV29-1 and TRBJ2-7; D is undetermined. Trimming removed 4 bases from V and 0 bases from J, with 10 bases in between. Looked up from germline, CDR1 is SQVTM and CDR2 is ANQGSEA. This CDR3 has 13 residues. CDR3 protein: CSVVHPSSYEQYF. Written as DNA, the CDR3 is TGCAGCGTTGTTCACCCAAGCTCCTACGAGCAGTACTTC.

This clonotype was counted only a few times. V is TRBV11-2 and J is TRBJ2-5; D may be TRBD1 (6 bases). The CDR3 length is 13 residues. Germline V gives CDR1 SGHAT, CDR2 FQNNGV. Trimming removed 3 bases at V and 10 bases at J, with 15 bases between. The chain's CDR3 is CASSLGQGSSQYF. The CDR3 nucleotides read TGTGCCAGCAGCTTGGGGCAGGGGTCTAGCCAGTACTTC.

This chain links TRBV7-9 with TRBJ1-1; D uncertain. Trimming removed 5 bases at V and 7 bases at J, with 11 bases between. Looked up from germline, CDR1 is SEHNR and CDR2 is FQNEAQ (reference sequence). This CDR3 is built from 12 residues. The CDR3 DNA sequence: TGTGCCAGCAGCCTAGGGATGGGTGAAGCTTTCTTT. This codes for CASSLGMGEAFF.

The CDR3 DNA sequence: TGTGCCAGCGGACGGACAGGGTCCAATTCACCCCTCCACTTT. It codes for CASGRTGSNSPLHF. The V call is TRBV6-1, the J call TRBJ1-6; the match to TRBD1 covers 8 bases. V lost 8 bases and J lost 7; bases outside the gene matches: 7. CDR1 is MNHNS, CDR2 SASEGT, per germline. This CDR3 comprises 14 residues.

This clonotype was seen more than once but under ten times. The V call is TRBV5-1, the J call TRBJ2-2; D call uncertain. The CDR3 runs to 13 residues. Trimming cost V 5 bases and J 4 bases, with 9 bases left between them. Germline CDR1 and CDR2: SGHRS and YFSETQ. CDR3 DNA: TGCGCCAGCAGGCCCCCAGGCACCGGGGAGCTGTTTTTT. Translated: CASRPPGTGELFF.

This chain links TRBV27 with TRBJ2-1; 11 bases align to TRBD2. The J segment lost 8 bases and the V segment lost 2 bases, leaving 5 bases of the junction unmatched. Germline values: CDR1 MNHEY, CDR2 SMNVEV (reference sequence). This CDR3 has 15 residues. Here the CDR3 reads CASSLSGLAGHEQFF. DNA of the CDR3: TGTGCCAGCAGTTTAAGTGGACTAGCGGGTCATGAGCAGTTCTTC.

This clonotype has more than one count but fewer than ten. The rearrangement joins TRBV30 to TRBJ2-3; D gene uncertain. Trimming pared 4 bases from V and 1 base from J, leaving 6 bases between. CDR1 GTSNPN and CDR2 SVGIG come from the germline V gene (reference sequence). The CDR3 runs 12 residues. DNA for the CDR3: TGTGCCTGGAACCCAGGCACAGATACGCAGTATTTT. This codes for CAWNPGTDTQYF.

This rearrangement joins TRBV27 to TRBJ2-2, with D uncertain. The CDR3 is 13 residues long. Trimming removed 8 bases at V and 3 bases at J, with 10 bases between. Germline V gene lookup returns CDR1 MNHEY and CDR2 SMNVEV (reference sequence). This CDR3 is CASFAPYTGELFF. CDR3 coding DNA: TGTGCCAGCTTCGCGCCGTACACCGGGGAGCTGTTTTTT.

In its sample, this clonotype was seen a few times. The gene calls are TRBV3-1 and TRBJ1-1; no clear D gene. The germline gives CDR1 LGHDT, CDR2 YNNKEL (reference sequence). Trimming removed 3 bases from V and 3 bases from J, with 8 bases in between. CDR3 length: 13 residues. CDR3: CASSHDGDTEAFF. The CDR3 bases are TGTGCCAGCAGCCACGATGGGGACACTGAAGCTTTCTTT.